This T cell receptor (beta chain) was documented in a study of blood T cell repertoires in COVID-19. J was trimmed by 0 bases and V by 4 bases; bases with no gene match: 4. Germline CDR1 and CDR2: GTSNPN and SVGIG (reference sequence). This CDR3 has 14 amino acids. Assay used: immunoSEQ multiplex PCR; TCRdb lists only in-frame clones, some missing. The repertoire has tens of thousands of clones, about 86% of them found once; the top ten carry 8.1%. The chain recombines TRBV30 with TRBJ2-7, with 9 positions matching TRBD1. The clonotype was recovered from a woman between 65 and 79 years old with acute or convalescent COVID-19. The sequenced material came from peripheral blood. This chain's CDR3 is CAWTGQGLSYEQYF. The CDR3 DNA is TGTGCCTGGACCGGACAGGGGCTCTCCTACGAGCAGTACTTC.